This note documents a single T cell receptor (beta chain) sequence. Antigen specificity is unknown. The data stem from a study of cytomegalovirus exposure and HLA in healthy donors. Findings of the study overall: Earlier analysis yielded a pattern in which most TCR beta V segments were productive about 90% or about 30% of the time. The dataset shows that most TCR sequences were rare, while some public TCRs occurred in many donors.

The PCR had 60 Vbeta and 13 Jbeta primers. The table came from immunoSEQ multiplex PCR; TCRdb's copy has only in-frame clones and leaves some out. The data show under 170,000 clones, 70% to 80% seen once. With 5 bases removed from V and 0 bases from J, the gap between germline ends came to 11 bases. The CDR3 totals 15 residues. Per the germline V gene, CDR1 is SEHNR and CDR2 is FQNEAQ (reference sequence). This TCR was recovered from a human donor in good health. The sequencing input was PBMCs. The chain employs TRBV7-9 and TRBJ1-5; tentative D call: TRBD1 (5 bases). This chain's CDR3 is CASSPGGNSNQPQHF. CDR3 nucleotide sequence: TGTGCCAGCAGCCCCGGGGGTAATAGCAATCAGCCCCAGCATTTT.